This T cell receptor (beta chain) was identified during a study of T cell responses to AZD1222 COVID-19 vaccine. Libraries were prepared by immunoSEQ multiplex PCR; TCRdb keeps only in-frame clonotypes and omits some of them. The sample includes 70,000 to 100,000 clones, 70% to 90% of them seen just once. This CDR3 contains 14 residues. From germline, CDR1 is LNHDA and CDR2 SQIVND (reference sequence). V was trimmed by 3 bases and J by 4 bases, leaving 12 bases between them. The count of this clone is one. This clonotype originated in an adult who received the AZD1222 COVID-19 vaccine. The chain carries TRBV19 and TRBJ1-2; D uncertain. Material: peripheral blood, obtained 28 days after the second AZD1222 dose. CDR3 sequence (DNA): TGTGCCAGTAGTATGGGGTTCACCTTCTATGGCTACACCTTC. It is translated as CASSMGFTFYGYTF.